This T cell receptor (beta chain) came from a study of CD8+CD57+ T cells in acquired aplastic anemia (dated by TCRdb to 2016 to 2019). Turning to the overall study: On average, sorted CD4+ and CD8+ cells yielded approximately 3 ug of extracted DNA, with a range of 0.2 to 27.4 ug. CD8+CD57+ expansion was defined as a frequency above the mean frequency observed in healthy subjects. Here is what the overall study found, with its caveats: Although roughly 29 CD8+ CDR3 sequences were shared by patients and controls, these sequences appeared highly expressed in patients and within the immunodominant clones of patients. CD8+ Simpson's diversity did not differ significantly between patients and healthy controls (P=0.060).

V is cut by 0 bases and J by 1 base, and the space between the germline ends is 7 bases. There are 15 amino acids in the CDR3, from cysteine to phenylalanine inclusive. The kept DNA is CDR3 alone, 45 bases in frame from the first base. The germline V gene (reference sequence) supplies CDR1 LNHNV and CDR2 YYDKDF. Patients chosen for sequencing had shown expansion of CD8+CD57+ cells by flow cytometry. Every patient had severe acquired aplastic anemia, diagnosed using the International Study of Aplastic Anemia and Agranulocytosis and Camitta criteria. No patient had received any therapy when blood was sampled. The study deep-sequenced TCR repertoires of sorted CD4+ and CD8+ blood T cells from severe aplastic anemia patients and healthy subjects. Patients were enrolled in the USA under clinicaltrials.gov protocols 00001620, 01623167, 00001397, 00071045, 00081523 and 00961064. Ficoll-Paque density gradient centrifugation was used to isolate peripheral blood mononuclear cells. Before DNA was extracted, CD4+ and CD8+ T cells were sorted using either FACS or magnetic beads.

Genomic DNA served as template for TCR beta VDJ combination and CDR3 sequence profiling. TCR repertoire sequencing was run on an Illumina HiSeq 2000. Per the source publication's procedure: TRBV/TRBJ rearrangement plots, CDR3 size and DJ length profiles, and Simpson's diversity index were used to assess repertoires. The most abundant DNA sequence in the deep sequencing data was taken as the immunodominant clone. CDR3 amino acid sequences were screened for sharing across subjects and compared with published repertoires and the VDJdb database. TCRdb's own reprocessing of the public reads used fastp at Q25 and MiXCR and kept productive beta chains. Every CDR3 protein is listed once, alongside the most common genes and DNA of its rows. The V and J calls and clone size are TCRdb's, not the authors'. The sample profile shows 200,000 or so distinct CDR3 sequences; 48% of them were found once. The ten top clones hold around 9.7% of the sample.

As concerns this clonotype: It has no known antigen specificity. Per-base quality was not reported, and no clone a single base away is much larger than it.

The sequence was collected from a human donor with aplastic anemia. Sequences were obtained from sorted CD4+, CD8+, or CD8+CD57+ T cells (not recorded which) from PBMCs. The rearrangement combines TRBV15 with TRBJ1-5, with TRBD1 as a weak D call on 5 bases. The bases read TGTGCCACCAGCAGAGATGGACAAAGCAATCAGCCCCAGCATTTT. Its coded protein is CATSRDGQSNQPQHF.